This T cell receptor (beta chain) is drawn from a study of blood T cell repertoires in COVID-19. Background on the study: Sample material is recorded as cDNA or gDNA derived from T cells, B-cell-depleted T cells, or PBMCs.

Germline V gene data show CDR1 as KGHSH and CDR2 as LQKENI. V lost 4 bases and J lost 3, with 13 bases in between. CDR3 size: 14 residues. In the authors' workflow: Amplification of reference gene primers provided the estimated nucleated cell counts. Assay: immunoSEQ multiplex PCR; the TCRdb copy retains only in-frame clones and omits some. The V and J calls and clone size come from that table; D and trimming were worked out from the DNA. The sample contains under 250,000 clones, around 86% of which appear only once. This TCR came from a man aged 45-60 years with COVID-19, enrolled during active disease. The chain combines TRBV18 with TRBJ2-7; perhaps TRBD1 as D (5 bases). Sequenced material: peripheral blood. CDR3 nucleotides: TGTGCCAGCTCACTGGCCAGGGAATACTACGAGCAGTACTTC. Encoded protein: CASSLAREYYEQYF.